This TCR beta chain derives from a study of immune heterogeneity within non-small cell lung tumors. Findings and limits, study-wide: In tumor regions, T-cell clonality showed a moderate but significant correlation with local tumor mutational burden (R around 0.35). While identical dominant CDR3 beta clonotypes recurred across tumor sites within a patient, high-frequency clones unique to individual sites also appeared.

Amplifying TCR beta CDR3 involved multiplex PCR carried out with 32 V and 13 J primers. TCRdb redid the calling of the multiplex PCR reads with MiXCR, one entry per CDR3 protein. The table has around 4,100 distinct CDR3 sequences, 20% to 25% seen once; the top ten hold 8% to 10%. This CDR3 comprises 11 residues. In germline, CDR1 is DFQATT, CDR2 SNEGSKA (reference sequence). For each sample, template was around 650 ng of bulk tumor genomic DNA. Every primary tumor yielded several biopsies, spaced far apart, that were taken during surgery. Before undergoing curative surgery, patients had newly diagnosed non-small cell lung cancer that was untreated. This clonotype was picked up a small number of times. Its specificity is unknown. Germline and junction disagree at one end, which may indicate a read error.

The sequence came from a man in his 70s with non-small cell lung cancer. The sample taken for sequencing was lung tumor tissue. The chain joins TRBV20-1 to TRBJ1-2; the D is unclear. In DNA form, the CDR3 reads TGCAGTGCTAGCCCTAACTATGGCTGCACCTTC. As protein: CSASPNYGCTF.